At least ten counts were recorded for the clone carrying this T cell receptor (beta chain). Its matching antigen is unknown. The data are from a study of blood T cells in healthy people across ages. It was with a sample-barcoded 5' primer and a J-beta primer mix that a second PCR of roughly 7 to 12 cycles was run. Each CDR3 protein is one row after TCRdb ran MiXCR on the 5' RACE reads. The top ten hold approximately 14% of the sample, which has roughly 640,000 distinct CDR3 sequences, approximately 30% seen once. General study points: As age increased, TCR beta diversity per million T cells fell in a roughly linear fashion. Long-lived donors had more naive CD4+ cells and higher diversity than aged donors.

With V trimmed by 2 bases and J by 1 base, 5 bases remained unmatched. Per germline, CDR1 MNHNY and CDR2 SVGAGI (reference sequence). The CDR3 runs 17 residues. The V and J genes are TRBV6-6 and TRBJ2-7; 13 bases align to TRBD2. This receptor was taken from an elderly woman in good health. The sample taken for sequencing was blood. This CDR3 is CASSYRTSGGVSYEQYF. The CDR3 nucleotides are TGTGCCAGCAGTTACCGGACTAGCGGGGGAGTATCCTACGAGCAGTACTTC.